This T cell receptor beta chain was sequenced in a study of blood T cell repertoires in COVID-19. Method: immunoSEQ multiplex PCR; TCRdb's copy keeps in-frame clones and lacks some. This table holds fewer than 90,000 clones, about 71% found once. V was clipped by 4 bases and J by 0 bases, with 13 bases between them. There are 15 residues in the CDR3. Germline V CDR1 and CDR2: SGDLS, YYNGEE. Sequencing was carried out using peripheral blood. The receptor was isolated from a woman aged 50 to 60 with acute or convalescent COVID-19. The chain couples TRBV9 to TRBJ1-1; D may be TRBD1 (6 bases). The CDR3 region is CASSPSGDLNTEAFF. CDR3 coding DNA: TGTGCCAGCAGCCCGTCAGGGGACCTGAACACTGAAGCTTTCTTT.